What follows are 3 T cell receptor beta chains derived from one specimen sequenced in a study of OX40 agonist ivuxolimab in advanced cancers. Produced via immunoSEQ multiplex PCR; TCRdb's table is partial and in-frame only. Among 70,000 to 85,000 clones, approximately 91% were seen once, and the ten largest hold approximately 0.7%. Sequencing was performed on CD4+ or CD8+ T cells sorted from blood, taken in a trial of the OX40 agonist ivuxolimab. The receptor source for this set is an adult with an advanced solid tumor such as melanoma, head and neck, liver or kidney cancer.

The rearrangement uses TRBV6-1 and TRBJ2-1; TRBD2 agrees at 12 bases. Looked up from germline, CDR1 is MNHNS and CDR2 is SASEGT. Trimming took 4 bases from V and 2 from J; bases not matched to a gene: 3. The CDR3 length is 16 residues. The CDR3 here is CASSGRLAGAYNEQFF. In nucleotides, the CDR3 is TGTGCCAGCAGTGGGAGACTAGCGGGGGCCTACAATGAGCAGTTCTTC.

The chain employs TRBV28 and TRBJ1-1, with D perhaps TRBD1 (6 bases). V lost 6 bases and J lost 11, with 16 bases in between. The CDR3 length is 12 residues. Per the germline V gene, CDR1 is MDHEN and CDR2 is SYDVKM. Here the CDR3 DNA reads TGTGCCAGCAGACCCACCGATCAGGGGGCTTTCTTT. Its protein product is CASRPTDQGAFF.

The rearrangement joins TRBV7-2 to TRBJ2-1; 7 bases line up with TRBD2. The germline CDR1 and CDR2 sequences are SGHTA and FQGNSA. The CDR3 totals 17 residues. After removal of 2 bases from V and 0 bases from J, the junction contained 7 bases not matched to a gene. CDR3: CASSLPLAASSYNEQFF. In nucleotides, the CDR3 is TGTGCCAGCAGCTTACCCCTAGCGGCTAGCTCCTACAATGAGCAGTTCTTC.